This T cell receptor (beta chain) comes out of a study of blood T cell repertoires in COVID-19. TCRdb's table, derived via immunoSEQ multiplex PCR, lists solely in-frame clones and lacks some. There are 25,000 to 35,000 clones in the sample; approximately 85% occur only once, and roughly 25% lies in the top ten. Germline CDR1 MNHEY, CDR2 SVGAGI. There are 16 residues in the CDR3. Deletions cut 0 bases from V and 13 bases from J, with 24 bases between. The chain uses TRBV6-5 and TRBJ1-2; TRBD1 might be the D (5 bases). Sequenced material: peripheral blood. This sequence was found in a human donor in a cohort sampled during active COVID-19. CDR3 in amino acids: CASSYSEGALRGLGTF. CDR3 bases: TGTGCCAGCAGTTACTCAGAAGGGGCTTTAAGGGGTTTGGGCACCTTC.